The 32 T cell receptor beta chains below come from one sample, sequenced in a study of early T cells in non-severe SARS-CoV-2 infection (dated by TCRdb to 2020 to 2022). The library was produced with 5' RACE. The sequencer was a NextSeq 500. Using fastp at Q25 and MiXCR, TCRdb reprocessed the public reads and kept productive beta chains. Merged by CDR3 protein, the rows form single entries marked with the most common genes and DNA. Present in this sample are around 76,000 distinct CDR3 sequences, over 9% of which were seen just once. The ten biggest clones cover 4.7% of the sample. The sequenced sample was whole blood. The receptors were sampled from an adult who was a healthcare worker with PCR-confirmed SARS-CoV-2 infection or an uninfected control (not recorded which).

This clonotype was counted at least ten times. The chain recombines TRBV20-1 with TRBJ1-1, with 7 bases that match TRBD1. CDR3 size: 13 residues. V gave up 6 bases and J gave up 4 bases; unmatched junction bases: 8. The germline gives CDR1 DFQATT, CDR2 SNEGSKA (reference sequence). The CDR3 DNA reads as TGCAGTGCCCAAGGGGGCAGCGGCACTGAAGCTTTCTTT. Translated: CSAQGGSGTEAFF.

The chain employs TRBV13 and TRBJ2-3; 9 bases are shared with TRBD2. Trimming removed 5 bases from V and 2 bases from J; junction bases left unmatched: 8. Germline V gene lookup returns CDR1 PRHDT and CDR2 FYEKMQ (reference sequence). This CDR3 is 16 amino acids long. The CDR3 protein is CASSLLSGGHTDTQYF. In nucleotides, the CDR3 is TGTGCCAGCAGCCTCTTGAGCGGGGGGCACACAGATACGCAGTATTTT.

This clonotype has just a few counts. The V call is TRBV12-3 or TRBV12-4, the J call TRBJ2-5; 12 nucleotides agree with TRBD1. With 5 bases clipped from V and 4 bases from J, the junction kept 5 bases outside the gene matches. The CDR3 contains 15 residues. The chain's CDR3 is CASSPGTGGLETQYF. The CDR3 bases are TGTGCCAGCAGTCCGGGGACAGGGGGCTTAGAGACCCAGTACTTC.

There are many counts of this clonotype. The V call is TRBV7-2, the J call TRBJ1-5, with D maybe TRBD1 (5 bases). V lost 4 bases to trimming and J lost 4 bases, with 14 bases between them. The CDR3 contains 15 residues. Germline values: CDR1 SGHTA, CDR2 FQGNSA. The CDR3 nucleotides read TGTGCCAGCAGCTCCCTCGCTGGGGGGAATCAGCCCCAGCATTTT. The encoded protein is CASSSLAGGNQPQHF.

The chain carries TRBV7-8 and TRBJ2-1, with 15 nucleotides matching TRBD2. J was trimmed by 6 bases and V by 5 bases; bases with no gene match: 11. CDR3 length equals 18 residues. Germline V gene sequence: CDR1 SGHVS, CDR2 FQNEAQ. The CDR3 DNA reads TGTGCCAGCAGCCTAGGACTAGCGGGGGGGTCCTCATTCAATGAGCAGTTCTTC. Its protein is CASSLGLAGGSSFNEQFF.

The chain joins TRBV29-1 to TRBJ1-1; D is undetermined. This CDR3 has 14 residues. Germline assignment: CDR1 SQVTM and CDR2 ANQGSEA. V lost 7 bases and J 0 bases, leaving 15 bases between the germline ends. The CDR3 sequence: CSANREQMNTEAFF. CDR3 DNA sequence: TGCAGCGCCAACCGGGAACAGATGAACACTGAAGCTTTCTTT.

The chain is built from TRBV7-9 and TRBJ2-3; the D gene is possibly TRBD2 (6 bases). The CDR3 consists of 15 residues. Per the germline V gene, CDR1 is SEHNR and CDR2 is FQNEAQ (reference sequence). Trimming removed 4 bases from V and 1 base from J, with 12 bases in between. Written as DNA, the CDR3 is TGTGCCAGCAGCTCCATTGGCGGGGGCACAGATACGCAGTATTTT. Protein: CASSSIGGGTDTQYF.

This clonotype was counted at least ten times. The genes are TRBV6-6 and TRBJ2-6; no reliable D call. The CDR3 has 13 residues. CDR1 is MNHNY and CDR2 is SVGAGI in the germline V gene (reference sequence). Trimming removed 0 bases from V and 3 bases from J, with 0 bases in between. The CDR3 nucleotides read TGTGCCAGCAGTTACTCTGGGGCCAACGTCCTGACTTTC. Translating gives CASSYSGANVLTF.

This clonotype appeared a few times. This chain links TRBV12-3 or TRBV12-4 with TRBJ1-1; 10 nucleotides align to TRBD1. The V and J ends lost 3 bases and 7 bases, in that order; junction bases with no gene match: 8. This CDR3 has 15 residues. CDR3 in amino acids: CASSFRDRGRGEAFF. The CDR3 DNA follows: TGTGCCAGCAGTTTCCGAGACAGGGGGCGCGGTGAAGCTTTCTTT.

V gene TRBV9 combines with J gene TRBJ1-4; 7 bases fit TRBD1. This CDR3 has 13 amino acids. Germline loops: CDR1 SGDLS, CDR2 YYNGEE. V was clipped by 4 bases and J by 7 bases; unmatched bases: 4. CDR3 bases: TGTGCCAGCAGCAATTCAGGGGGTGAAAAACTGTTTTTT. Translating it yields CASSNSGGEKLFF.

This chain uses TRBV10-3 with TRBJ1-6, with TRBD1 identical over 7 bases. The CDR3 is 16 amino acids. Germline CDR1 and CDR2: ENHRY and SYGVKD. Trimming took 0 bases from V and 6 from J; bases not matched to a gene: 5. CDR3 amino acids: CAISESGGTANSPLHF. CDR3 nucleotide sequence: TGTGCCATCAGTGAGTCGGGGGGGACAGCTAATTCACCCCTCCACTTT.

This clonotype was detected ten times or more. V usage is TRBV11-2 and J usage is TRBJ1-4; no firm D call. The CDR3 contains 14 residues. CDR1 and CDR2 from the germline V gene are SGHAT and FQNNGV. V was shortened by 5 bases and J by 0 bases, with 7 bases between the two germline ends. The CDR3 here is CASSRVATNEKLFF. CDR3 DNA sequence: TGTGCCAGCAGCCGGGTTGCAACTAATGAAAAACTGTTTTTT.

In its sample, this clonotype was seen many times. The rearrangement joins TRBV18 to TRBJ2-7; a weak D match, TRBD1 (7 bases). The CDR3 is made up of 14 amino acids. Germline V gene lookup returns CDR1 KGHSH and CDR2 LQKENI. V was clipped by 6 bases and J by 3 bases, with 15 bases between them. CDR3 residues: CASSPGRQGYEQYF. DNA for the CDR3: TGTGCCAGCTCCCCCGGGAGACAGGGCTACGAGCAGTACTTC.

The chain has TRBV12-3 or TRBV12-4 and TRBJ1-3; 10 bases fit TRBD1. With 6 bases clipped from V and 7 bases from J, the junction kept 9 bases outside the gene matches. CDR3 length equals 15 residues. In DNA form, the CDR3 reads TGTGCCAGCAGAACCCCCGGGACAGGGGTGAACACCATATATTTT. Translation gives CASRTPGTGVNTIYF.

A note on this clonotype: Germline and junction disagree at one end, which may indicate a read error. The V and J genes are TRBV12-3 or TRBV12-4 and TRBJ2-1; D may match TRBD1 or TRBD2 (5 bases each). The CDR3 is 17 residues long. In nucleotides, the CDR3 is TGTACCAGCAGTTTCGGGGCTGCAGCGATCCCGTGGAATGAGCAGTTCTTC. Protein sequence: CTSSFGAAAIPWNEQFF.

In its sample, this clonotype was seen many times. The chain has TRBV4-2 and TRBJ1-4; 10 bases agree with TRBD1. Germline V lookup: CDR1 LGHNA, CDR2 YNFKEQ. Losses at the gene ends were 0 bases for V and 6 bases for J; bases not matched to a gene: 1. CDR3 length: 15 residues. The CDR3 DNA reads TGTGCCAGCAGCCAAGATGGACAGGGGGATGAAAAACTGTTTTTT. As protein: CASSQDGQGDEKLFF.

This clonotype was observed a few times. The junction does not match germline at one end; this may be a read error. V is TRBV7-7 and J is TRBJ2-1; D is perhaps TRBD1 (6 bases). Per the germline V gene, CDR1 is SSHAT and CDR2 is FNYEAQ (reference sequence). The length of the CDR3 is 13 residues. The CDR3 spells CASSPDRYNEQFF. CDR3 in DNA: TGTGCTAGCAGCCCGGACAGATACAATGAGCAGTTCTTC.

This clonotype has ten or more counts. The chain recombines TRBV5-5 with TRBJ1-1, with TRBD1 matching 10 bases. Germline V gives CDR1 SGHKS, CDR2 YYEKEE (reference sequence). The V and J ends lost 3 bases and 3 bases, in that order; junction bases with no gene match: 11. The CDR3 contains 17 residues. The CDR3 loop reads CASSSSGQGKRDTEAFF. In DNA, the CDR3 is TGTGCCAGCAGCTCGTCGGGACAGGGGAAAAGGGACACTGAAGCTTTCTTT.

The chain couples TRBV13 to TRBJ2-3; 8 positions agree with TRBD1. Germline trimming cut 0 bases from V and 4 bases from J; bases unmatched to any gene: 3. The CDR3 totals 15 residues. Germline-derived CDR1 and CDR2 are PRHDT and FYEKMQ (reference sequence). Here the CDR3 DNA reads TGTGCCAGCAGCTTAGGGGACAGGGATGCAGATACGCAGTATTTT. This sequence encodes CASSLGDRDADTQYF.

The rearrangement links TRBV5-4 to TRBJ2-3; D call uncertain. Germline V gene sequence: CDR1 SGHNT, CDR2 YYREEE (reference sequence). The V gene lost 0 bases and the J gene lost 2 bases, with 10 bases spanning the gap. The CDR3 is 15 amino acids. This CDR3 reads CASSLAIQPTDTQYF. The CDR3 bases are TGTGCCAGCAGCTTGGCTATCCAGCCCACAGATACGCAGTATTTT.

This clonotype was seen a handful of times. The V call is TRBV30, the J call TRBJ2-1; TRBD2 is a possible D gene (5 bases). Germline assignment: CDR1 GTSNPN and CDR2 SVGIG (reference sequence). The V gene lost 4 bases and the J gene lost 9 bases, with 16 bases spanning the gap. The CDR3 has 13 residues. CDR3 amino acids: CAWNAGELGEQFF. In nucleotides, the CDR3 is TGTGCCTGGAACGCCGGGGAGTTGGGTGAGCAGTTCTTC.

Only a few counts were recorded for this clonotype. CDR3 in DNA: TGTGCCAGCAGCTCTTTAGTGGATACGCAGTATTTT. Its translation: CASSSLVDTQYF. This rearrangement joins TRBV5-5 to TRBJ2-3; D unclear. The germline V gene has CDR1 SGHKS and CDR2 YYEKEE (reference sequence). The CDR3 extends over 12 amino acids. V was clipped by 3 bases and J by 6 bases, with 8 bases between them.

Note on this clonotype: An end of the junction does not agree with germline; a read error may underlie this. CDR3 sequence: CVSLKDDNYGYTF. The CDR3, as DNA: TGTGTCAGCCTCAAGGATGACAACTATGGCTACACCTTC. This chain joins TRBV6-2 or TRBV6-3 and TRBJ1-2; no reliable D call. Germline V gives CDR1 MNHEY, CDR2 SVGEGT. The length of the CDR3 is 13 residues.

This clonotype has only a few counts. The V and J genes are TRBV5-1 and TRBJ1-1; D unclear. The length of the CDR3 is 14 residues. Germline CDR1 and CDR2: SGHRS and YFSETQ. Between the trimmed V and J ends, which lost 6 bases and 3 bases, there was a span of 15 bases. CDR3 region: CASKDREGDTEAFF. CDR3 bases: TGCGCCAGCAAAGACCGGGAGGGAGACACTGAAGCTTTCTTT.

The table lists this clonotype with a count of one. The gene calls are TRBV7-6 and TRBJ1-3; no clear D. This CDR3 is built from 13 residues. CDR1 is SGHVS, CDR2 FNYEAQ, per germline. The V end was cut by 3 bases, the J end by 0 bases, with 3 bases between. The CDR3 DNA sequence: TGTGCCAGCAGCTTGGTCTCTGGAAACACCATATATTTT. The encoded protein is CASSLVSGNTIYF. The variable domain in full, with the rest retrieved from reference TRBV7-6 and TRBJ1-3, is GAGVSQSPRYKVTKRGQDVALRCDPISGHVSLYWYRQALGQGPEFLTYFNYEAQQDKSGLPNDRFSAERPEGSISTLTIQRTEQRDSAMYRCASSLVSGNTIYFGEGSWLTVV.

At least ten counts were recorded for this clonotype. The chain recombines TRBV24-1 with TRBJ2-1, with D perhaps TRBD2 (6 bases). The CDR3 sequence is 15 residues long. Per the germline V gene, CDR1 is KGHDR and CDR2 is SFDVKD. V was pared by 4 bases and J by 6 bases, with 15 bases between. The CDR3 spells CATSDGPVGGNEQFF. The CDR3 DNA is TGTGCCACCAGTGACGGCCCGGTCGGGGGCAATGAGCAGTTCTTC.

This clonotype was seen a handful of times. The chain couples TRBV11-2 to TRBJ2-5, with 9 bases matching TRBD1. V was clipped by 4 bases and J by 4 bases; unmatched bases: 7. The CDR3 has 15 residues. Germline V gene lookup returns CDR1 SGHAT and CDR2 FQNNGV. CDR3 residues: CASSSQGAGVETQYF. The CDR3 DNA is TGTGCCAGCAGCTCACAGGGGGCTGGAGTAGAGACCCAGTACTTC. The complete variable domain, with remaining parts taken from reference TRBV11-2 and TRBJ2-5, reads EAGVAQSPRYKIIEKRQSVAFWCNPISGHATLYWYQQILGQGPKLLIQFQNNGVVDDSQLPKDRFSAERLKGVDSTLKIQPAKLEDSAVYLCASSSQGAGVETQYFGPGTRLLVL.

The sample holds many counts of this clonotype. The V gene is TRBV18, the J gene TRBJ2-7; TRBD1 matches 7 bases. Germline-derived CDR1 and CDR2 are KGHSH and LQKENI. The J segment lost 6 bases and the V segment lost 3 bases, leaving 11 bases of the junction unmatched. The CDR3 runs 15 residues. DNA for the CDR3: TGTGCCAGCTCACCCAGACAGGGTAAGCGGTCCGAGCAGTACTTC. Its translation: CASSPRQGKRSEQYF. The whole variable domain, filled in from reference TRBV18 and TRBJ2-7, reads NAGVMQNPRHLVRRRGQEARLRCSPMKGHSHVYWYRQLPEEGLKFMVYLQKENIIDESGMPKERFSAEFPKEGPSILRIQQVVRGDSAAYFCASSPRQGKRSEQYFGPGTRLTVT.

This clonotype was seen more than once but under ten times. This chain uses TRBV6-6 with TRBJ1-5, with TRBD1 identical over 11 bases. The CDR3 spans 16 residues. With V trimmed by 7 bases and J by 5 bases, 10 bases remained unmatched. Germline-derived CDR1 and CDR2 are MNHNY and SVGAGI (reference sequence). Written as DNA, the CDR3 is TGTGCCAGCAAGCCCCCGGACAGGGGGCTGGATCAGCCCCAGCATTTT. It specifies CASKPPDRGLDQPQHF.

The V call is TRBV2, the J call TRBJ2-1; 13 nucleotides match TRBD2. The CDR3 runs to 15 residues. V lost 7 bases to trimming and J lost 8 bases; unmatched junction nucleotides: 8. Germline CDR1 and CDR2: SNHLY and FYNNEI. The DNA of the CDR3 is TGTGCCAGCATGAAACTAGCGGGGGGGCCAGATGAGCAGTTCTTC. Translated: CASMKLAGGPDEQFF.

The rearrangement joins TRBV20-1 to TRBJ2-1; D unclear. Trimming removed 3 bases from V and 2 bases from J, with 11 bases in between. Per the germline V gene, CDR1 is DFQATT and CDR2 is SNEGSKA (reference sequence). The CDR3 extends over 14 amino acids. The CDR3 nucleotides are TGCAGTGCTAGTCTTCAGGCGGCCTACAATGAGCAGTTCTTC. As protein: CSASLQAAYNEQFF.

This chain links TRBV14 with TRBJ2-7; 10 nucleotides agree with TRBD1. The V and J ends lost 2 bases and 2 bases, in that order; junction bases with no gene match: 6. CDR1 and CDR2 (germline): SGHDN, FVKESK. CDR3 size: 16 residues. CDR3 protein: CASSQPTGTGAYEQYF. The CDR3 nucleotides read TGTGCCAGCAGCCAACCGACCGGGACAGGGGCCTACGAGCAGTACTTC.